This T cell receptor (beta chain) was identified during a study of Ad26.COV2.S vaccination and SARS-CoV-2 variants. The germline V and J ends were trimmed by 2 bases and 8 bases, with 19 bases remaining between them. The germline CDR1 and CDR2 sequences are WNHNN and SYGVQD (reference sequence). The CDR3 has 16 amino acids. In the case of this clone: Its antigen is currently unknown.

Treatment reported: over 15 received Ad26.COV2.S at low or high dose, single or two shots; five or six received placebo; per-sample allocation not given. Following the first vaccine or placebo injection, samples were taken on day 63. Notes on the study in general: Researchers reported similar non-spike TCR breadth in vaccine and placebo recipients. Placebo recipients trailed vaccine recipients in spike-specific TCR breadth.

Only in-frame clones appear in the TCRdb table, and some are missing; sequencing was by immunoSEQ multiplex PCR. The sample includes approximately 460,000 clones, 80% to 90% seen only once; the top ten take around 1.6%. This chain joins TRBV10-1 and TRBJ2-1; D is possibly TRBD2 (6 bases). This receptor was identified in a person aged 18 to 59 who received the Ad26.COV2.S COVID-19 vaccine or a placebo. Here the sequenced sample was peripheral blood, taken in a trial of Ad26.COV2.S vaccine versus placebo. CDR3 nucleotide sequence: TGCGCCAGCAGTGAGGGCTCTCAACGGGAGATCGATGAGCAGTTCTTC. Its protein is CASSEGSQREIDEQFF.